The sequence of this TCR beta chain was determined in a study of T-cell memory formation after mild COVID-19. On the study more broadly: Largely donor-specific sequence clusters came from a couple of donors.

Constant-segment-primed 5'RACE gave TCR alpha and TCR beta cDNA libraries with sample barcodes and UMIs. TCRdb fed the 5' RACE reads into MiXCR, producing one record per CDR3 protein. Seen here are around 180,000 distinct CDR3 sequences, less than 20% observed once, and the top ten hold roughly 4.3%. About this clonotype itself: What it binds is unknown.

Study-wide points: While clones contracting from day 15 to 85 were balanced between CD4 and CD8, later expanders leaned CD4+. The second-wave clones peaking on day 37 were not confirmed as SARS-CoV-2-specific.

This CDR3 is built from 13 residues. Per germline, CDR1 SGHRS and CDR2 YFSETQ. V lost 5 bases to trimming and J lost 4 bases, with 11 bases between them. V usage is TRBV5-1 and J usage is TRBJ2-3, with D maybe TRBD1 (6 bases). The TCR originated in a man aged 18 to 30 who had mild COVID-19 (a few samples of this study predate the infection). Cell type and time point are not known. Sample: PBMCs or a T cell subset sorted from them (not recorded which). The CDR3: CASRSTGSDTQYF. The CDR3 region has the DNA TGCGCCAGCAGATCTACAGGGTCAGATACGCAGTATTTT.